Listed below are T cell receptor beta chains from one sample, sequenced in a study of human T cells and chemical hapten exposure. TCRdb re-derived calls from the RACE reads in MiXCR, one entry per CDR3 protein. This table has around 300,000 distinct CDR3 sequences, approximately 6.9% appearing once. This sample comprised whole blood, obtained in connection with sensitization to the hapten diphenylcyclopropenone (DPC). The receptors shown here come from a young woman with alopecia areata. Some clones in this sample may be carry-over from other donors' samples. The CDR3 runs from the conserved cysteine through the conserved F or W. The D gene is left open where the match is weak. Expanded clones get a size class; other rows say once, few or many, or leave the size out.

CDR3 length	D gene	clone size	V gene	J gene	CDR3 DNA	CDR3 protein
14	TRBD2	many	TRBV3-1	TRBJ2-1	TGTGCCAGCAGCCCGGGGGGGCCCTACAATGAGCAGTTCTTC	CASSPGGPYNEQFF
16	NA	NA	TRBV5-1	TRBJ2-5	TGCGCCAGCAGCTTGGCCGGGGCGGACCTCCGGGAGACCCAGTACTTC	CASSLAGADLRETQYF
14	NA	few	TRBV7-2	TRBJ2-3	TGTGCCAGCAGGTACGGTCCTGGGACAGATACGCAGTATTTT	CASRYGPGTDTQYF
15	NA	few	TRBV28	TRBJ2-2	TGTGCCAGCAGTTTTGGAGCGGCGAACACCGGGGAGCTGTTTTTT	CASSFGAANTGELFF
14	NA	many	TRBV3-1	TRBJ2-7	TGTGCCAGCAGCCGAATACAGAGCTCCTACGAGCAGTACTTC	CASSRIQSSYEQYF
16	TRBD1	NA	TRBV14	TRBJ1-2	TGTGCCAGCAGCCCATACCGGGACAGGGGCCCCTATGGCTACACCTTC	CASSPYRDRGPYGYTF
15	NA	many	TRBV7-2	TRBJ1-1	TGTGCCAGCAGCTTAGAGGGGATTTCGAACACTGAAGCTTTCTTT	CASSLEGISNTEAFF
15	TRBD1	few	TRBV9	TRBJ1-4	TGTGCCAGCAGCACACAGACAGGGTCTGGTGAAAAACTGTTTTTT	CASSTQTGSGEKLFF
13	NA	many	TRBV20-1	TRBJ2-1	TGCAGTGCCCCTAGGGGAGCTTACAATGAGCAGTTCTTC	CSAPRGAYNEQFF
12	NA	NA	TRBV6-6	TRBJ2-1	TGTGCCAGCAGTCCCGGGATATTTGAGCAGTTCTTC	CASSPGIFEQFF
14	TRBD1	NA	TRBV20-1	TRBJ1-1	TGCAGTGCTACCGGACAGGGTTCCGACTTGAAGGCTTTCTTT	CSATGQGSDLKAFF
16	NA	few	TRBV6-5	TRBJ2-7	TGTGCCAGCAGTTCTACCGCTGTAGCTCGGCTTCGGGAGCAGTACTTC	CASSSTAVARLREQYF
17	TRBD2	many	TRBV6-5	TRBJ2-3	TGTGCCAGCAGTACCCCCGGGACTAGCGGGGGCGAGGATACGCAGTATTTT	CASSTPGTSGGEDTQYF
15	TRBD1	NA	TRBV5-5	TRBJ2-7	TGTGCCAGCAGCTTCCAGGGGGTAGATAACTACGAGCAGTACTTC	CASSFQGVDNYEQYF
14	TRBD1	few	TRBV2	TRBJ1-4	TGTGCCAGTACTCGTGACAGGGGGAACGAAAAACTGTTTTTT	CASTRDRGNEKLFF
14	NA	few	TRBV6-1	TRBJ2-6	TGTGCCAGCAGTGGGGGTGGAGAATCCAACGTCCTGACTTTC	CASSGGGESNVLTF
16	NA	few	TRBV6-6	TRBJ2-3	TGTGCCAGCAGTTACTCAGCTTCCAGGGCGACAGATACGCAGTATTTT	CASSYSASRATDTQYF
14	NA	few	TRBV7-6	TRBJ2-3	TGTGCCAGCAGCCAAAGACGGGGGACAGATACGCAGTATTTT	CASSQRRGTDTQYF
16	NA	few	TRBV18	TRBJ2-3	TGTGCCAGCTCACCACCGACCGGCCCGCTAAAAGATACGCAGTATTTT	CASSPPTGPLKDTQYF
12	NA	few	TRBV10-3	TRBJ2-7	TGTGCCATCAGGGTCGACGAATACGAGCAGTACTTC	CAIRVDEYEQYF
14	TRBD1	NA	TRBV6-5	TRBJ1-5	TGTGCCAGCAGTAGACAGGGCCCGTCTCAGCCCCAGCATTTT	CASSRQGPSQPQHF
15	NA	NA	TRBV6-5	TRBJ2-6	TGTGCCAGCAGTTACGTACGGGTGGGGGCCAACGTCCTGACTTTC	CASSYVRVGANVLTF
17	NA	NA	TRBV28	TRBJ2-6	TGTGCCAGCAGTTTCGCCCAGGGGAGCTCTGGGGCCAACGTCCTGACTTTC	CASSFAQGSSGANVLTF
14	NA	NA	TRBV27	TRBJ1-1	TGTGCCAGCAGTTTAGGGGGAGTCGCCACTGAAGCTTTCTTT	CASSLGGVATEAFF
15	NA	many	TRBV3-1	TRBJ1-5	TGTGCCAGCAGCTACGGATCCTATAGCAATCAGCCCCAGCATTTT	CASSYGSYSNQPQHF
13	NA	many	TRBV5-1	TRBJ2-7	TGCGCCAGCAGCTTCGTGGTGAACGGGGAGCAGTACTTC	CASSFVVNGEQYF
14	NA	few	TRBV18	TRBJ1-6	TGTGCCAGCTCACCGGACCGGGGAGGGACACCCCTCCACTTT	CASSPDRGGTPLHF
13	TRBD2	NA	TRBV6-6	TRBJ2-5	TGTGCCAGTCGACTAGCGGGGGTAGAGACCCAGTACTTC	CASRLAGVETQYF
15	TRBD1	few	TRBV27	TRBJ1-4	TGTGCCAGCAGTGCCCCCCGGACAGGGCATGAAAAACTGTTTTTT	CASSAPRTGHEKLFF
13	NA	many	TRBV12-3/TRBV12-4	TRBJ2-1	TGTGCCAGCAGGATGACTAGTGGGGGTGAGCAGTTCTTC	CASRMTSGGEQFF
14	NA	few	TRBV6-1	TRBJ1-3	TGTGCCAGCAGTGAGCAAGGGACTGGAAACACCATATATTTT	CASSEQGTGNTIYF